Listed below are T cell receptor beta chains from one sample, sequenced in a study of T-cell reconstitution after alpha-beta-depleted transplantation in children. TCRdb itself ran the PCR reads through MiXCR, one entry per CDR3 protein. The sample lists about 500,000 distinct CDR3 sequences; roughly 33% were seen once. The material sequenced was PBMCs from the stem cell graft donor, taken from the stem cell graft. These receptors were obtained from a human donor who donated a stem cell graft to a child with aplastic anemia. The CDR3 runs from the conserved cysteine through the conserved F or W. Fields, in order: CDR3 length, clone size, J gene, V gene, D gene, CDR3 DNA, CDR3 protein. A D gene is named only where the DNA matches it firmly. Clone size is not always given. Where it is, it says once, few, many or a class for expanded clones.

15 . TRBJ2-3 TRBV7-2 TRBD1 TGTGCCAGCAGCCCGGGACAGGGGGCCGGAGATACGCAGTATTTT CASSPGQGAGDTQYF
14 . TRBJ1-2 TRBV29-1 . TGCAGCGTGCTAACGGACCTGTATAACTATGGCTACACCTTC CSVLTDLYNYGYTF
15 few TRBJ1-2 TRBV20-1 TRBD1 TGCAGTGCTAGAGTCTCGGGACAGGGGGCCTATGGCTACACCTTC CSARVSGQGAYGYTF
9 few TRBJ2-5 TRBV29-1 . TGCAGCGTTGACGGCGGGGAGTACTTC CSVDGGEYF
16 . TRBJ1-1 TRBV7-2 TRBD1 TGTGCCAGCAGCTTACAGATGACAGGGGTGAACACTGAAGCTTTCTTT CASSLQMTGVNTEAFF
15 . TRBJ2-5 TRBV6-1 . TGTGCCAGCAATGTCCGAGTGGGGGTTTCGGAGACCCAGTACTTC CASNVRVGVSETQYF
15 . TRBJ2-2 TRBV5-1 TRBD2 TGCGCCAGCAGCCAGGGACTACCCGACACCGGGGAGCTGTTTTTT CASSQGLPDTGELFF
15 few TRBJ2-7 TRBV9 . TGTGCCAGCAGCGCAAGTCCGGGAGAGTGGTACGAGCAGTACTTC CASSASPGEWYEQYF
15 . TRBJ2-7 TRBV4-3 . TGCGCCAGCAGCCAAGAACACGGCTCTAGGTACGAGCAGTACTTC CASSQEHGSRYEQYF
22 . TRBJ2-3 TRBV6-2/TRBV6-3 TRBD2 TGTGCCAGCAGTTACCCCCACCCTCGGGGACTAGCGGGAGGGTCCTTTACAGATACGCAGTATTTT CASSYPHPRGLAGGSFTDTQYF
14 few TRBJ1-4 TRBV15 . TGTGCCACCTTAGGTGTACAGGGAGGGGAAAAACTGTTTTTT CATLGVQGGEKLFF
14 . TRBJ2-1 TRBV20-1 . TGCAGTGCTAGAGACGGACTAGGGGGCAATGAGCAGTTCTTC CSARDGLGGNEQFF
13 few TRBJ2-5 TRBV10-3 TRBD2 TGTGCCACAACGAAAGCGGGGCAAGAGACCCAGTACTTC CATTKAGQETQYF
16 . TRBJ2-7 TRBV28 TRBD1 TGTGCCAGCAGTAAACACGGACAGGCTTGGTCCTACGAGCAGTACTTC CASSKHGQAWSYEQYF
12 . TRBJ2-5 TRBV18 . TGTGCCAGCTCACCACTCCAAGAGACCCAGTACTTC CASSPLQETQYF
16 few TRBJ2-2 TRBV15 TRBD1 TGTGCCACCAGCGACCCGGGACAGGGGGACACCGGGGAGCTGTTTTTT CATSDPGQGDTGELFF
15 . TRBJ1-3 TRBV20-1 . TGCAGTGCCCCTTCGATGGTGGGGGGGAGAAACACCATATATTTT CSAPSMVGGRNTIYF
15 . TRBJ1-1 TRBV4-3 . TGCGCCAGCAGCGCCCGATGGGGAGAAAGGACTGAAGCTTTCTTT CASSARWGERTEAFF
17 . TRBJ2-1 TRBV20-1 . TGCAGTGCTAGAGAACTTACCGGGAGCACCTTCTACAATGAGCAGTTCTTC CSARELTGSTFYNEQFF